This is a list of T cell receptor beta chains from one sample in a study of blood T cell repertoires in COVID-19. Method: immunoSEQ multiplex PCR; TCRdb's copy keeps in-frame clones and lacks some. Of 100,000 or so clones in the sample, 69% were seen once. The sequenced sample consisted of peripheral blood. The receptors come from an older man with acute or convalescent COVID-19. Both conserved end residues are part of each CDR3. A D gene is named only where the DNA matches it firmly. Size is omitted from some rows. Given values are once, few, many or a class for expanded clones.

>TRBV27|TRBD2|NA
CASGGYQRGFYEQYF
>TRBV6-6|TRBD1|NA
CATKQGAETQYF
>TRBV5-1|TRBD1|NA
CASRSGQQETQYF
>TRBV9|NA|few
CASSVAIGGGYTF
>TRBV9|TRBD1|few
CASSATGQPPNTQYF
>TRBV5-6|TRBD1|NA
CASSFPPRGRIEDTQYF
>TRBV7-2|TRBD2|NA
CASSLASGSSGEQFF
>TRBV11-1|NA|NA
CASSLAQGWTDTQYF
>TRBV27|NA|NA
CASSLGQYYGYTF
>TRBV2|NA|NA
CASSDRDITEAFF
>TRBV6-2/TRBV6-3|TRBD2|NA
CASSLAGGPDEQYF
>TRBV21-1|NA|many
CASSKAGQGVATNEKLFF
>TRBV15|NA|once
CATSRPHTEAFF
>TRBV6-2/TRBV6-3|TRBD1|many
CASSYLGQVSTDTQYF
>TRBV5-4|TRBD1|NA
CASSPGQGAQETQYF
>TRBV3-1/TRBV3-2|NA|NA
CASSQDLSSYNEQFF
>TRBV28|TRBD1|many
CASKGQGVSPLHF
>TRBV24-1|NA|NA
CATSDFGEETQYF
>TRBV5-6|TRBD1|NA
CASSWDRNTEAFF
>TRBV7-2|NA|NA
CASSSQGHSGANVLTF
>TRBV10-3|NA|NA
CAISEKRTSVDTQYF
>TRBV10-3|TRBD1|few
CASRQGNTEAFF
>TRBV19|TRBD2|few
CASSPPGTSSTREQYF
>TRBV3-1/TRBV3-2|TRBD2|NA
CASTSLAGKETQYF
>TRBV13|NA|NA
CASSFIPPYEQYF
>TRBV2|NA|NA
CASGPGPYEQYF
>TRBV3-1/TRBV3-2|NA|once
CASTPGPGSTEAFF
>TRBV7-9|TRBD2|few
CASRTSGKGEQYF
>TRBV12-3/TRBV12-4|TRBD1|NA
CASSSRGYEQFF
>TRBV29-1|TRBD2|few
CSLEMGRGRAYNEQFF
>TRBV21-1|NA|NA
CASSKVGRGTGEQYF
>TRBV5-8|NA|once
CASSDLNTGELFF
>TRBV30|TRBD1|NA
CAWMGQGNQPQHF
>TRBV7-6|NA|once
CASSLASSGANVLTF
>TRBV18|TRBD1|NA
CASSPDRGPSFTDTQYF
>TRBV20-1|NA|NA
CSASVSYGYTF
>TRBV11-2|TRBD2|NA
CASSLDWGSAASGSNEQFF
>TRBV27|TRBD1|NA
CASSLTGQAPYGYTF